The next 2 T cell receptor beta chains were all read from a single sample in a study of tumor and adjacent non-tumor tissue in lung cancer. TCRbeta libraries were built with three rounds of nested PCR, modified from ARM-PCR. TCRdb recomputed calls from the multiplex PCR reads with MiXCR, one row per CDR3 protein. The data show some 93,000 distinct CDR3 sequences, roughly 66% seen once. This sample's RNA came from whole unsorted tissue. The sample consisted of lung tumor tissue. All receptors derive from a man in his fifties or sixties with non-small cell lung cancer.

This chain uses TRBV20-1 with TRBJ2-3; 12 positions agree with TRBD1. The CDR3 is made up of 15 amino acids. Germline loops: CDR1 DFQATT, CDR2 SNEGSKA (reference sequence). This CDR3 reads CTAPHGTGGINTQYF. CDR3 sequence (DNA): TGCACTGCACCACATGGGACAGGGGGCATAAATACGCAGTATTTT.

Turning to this clonotype: It is likely a read error, because the conserved phenylalanine at the end of the CDR3 is missing. CDR3 protein: CASSVRQDLEWYEQYI. DNA of the CDR3: TGTGCCAGCAGCGTCAGACAGGACCTTGAGTGGTACGAGCAGTACATC. The V call is TRBV5-6, the J call TRBJ2-7; a possible D gene is TRBD1 (6 bases). The CDR3 runs 16 residues. The V end was cut by 4 bases, the J end by 4 bases, with 21 bases between. The V gene's germline CDR1 is SGHDT and CDR2 YYEEEE.